This T cell receptor (beta chain) was captured by sequencing in a study of PD-1 blockade in classical Hodgkin lymphoma. Study details: Nivolumab dosed at 3 mg/kg went to patients intravenously every 2 weeks.

A word on this clone: Antigen: not known.

Every patient relapsed after autologous stem cell transplantation, and brentuximab vedotin exposure varied. This CDR3 contains 14 residues. Germline V CDR1 and CDR2: SNHLY, FYNNEI. The V end lost 5 bases, the J end lost 12 bases, and 19 bases lay between the germline ends. The protocol was immunoSEQ multiplex PCR, while the TCRdb copy is restricted to in-frame clones and leaves out a portion. The top ten hold 11% of the sample, which has under 30,000 clones, around 80% seen once. Regarding the study as a whole: Possibly reflecting disease activity or prior therapy, repertoire differences have causes that remain undefined. Relative to healthy donors, newly diagnosed patients reportedly had lower baseline TCR diversity, which was reported as lower still in relapsed/refractory patients.

The chain recombines TRBV2 with TRBJ1-4; D may be TRBD1 (6 bases). The source was peripheral blood mononuclear cells (PBMCs), collected before the second cycle of nivolumab. This sequence was found in a human donor with classical Hodgkin lymphoma. For the CDR3, the DNA is TGTGCCAGCAGTCTCCCTCCCCGGGGGCAGCAACTGTTTTTT. Translation gives CASSLPPRGQQLFF.